Given below is one T cell receptor beta chain in context. The antigen is unknown. This specimen belongs to a study of T cells after yellow fever vaccination. Study-level findings and limits: Booster sampling recovered most clones from primary vaccination (around 97% CD4, around 90% CD8). Though it reached lower strength, the secondary response hit its peak faster, day 5 versus 15. Contaminating bulk clonotypes could be abundant in FACS-sorted repertoires.

They built TCR cDNA with 5'RACE template switching, a step that put in a universal primer site and UMIs. TCRdb re-called the 5' RACE reads with MiXCR, one entry per CDR3 protein. The data show hundreds of thousands of distinct CDR3 sequences, with less than 15% seen just once and over 13% held by the top ten. The sequences come from PBMCs, collected on the day of the yellow fever booster vaccination. The receptor was derived from a man aged 25-45 years who received the YFV17D yellow fever vaccine.

The chain's CDR3 is CARGSQSGTEAFF. The CDR3 DNA follows: TGTGCCCGCGGGAGTCAATCGGGTACTGAAGCTTTCTTT. The genes are TRBV2 and TRBJ1-1; D gene unclear. Germline V gives CDR1 SNHLY, CDR2 FYNNEI. The CDR3 extends over 13 amino acids. Trimming pared 11 bases from V and 5 bases from J, leaving 18 bases between.